One and the same sample provided the 29 T cell receptor beta chains below, sequenced in a study of T-cell reconstitution after alpha-beta-depleted transplantation in children. Unique molecular identifiers tagged the TCRbeta library. In TCRdb, the PCR reads were re-called with MiXCR into one record per CDR3 protein. The sample includes a few hundred thousand distinct CDR3 sequences, around a tenth of them seen just once. Sample: PBMCs from the stem cell graft donor, taken from the stem cell graft. These receptor sequences come from a human donor who donated a stem cell graft to a child with acute lymphoblastic leukemia.

This clonotype was picked up a small number of times. The chain carries TRBV20-1 and TRBJ2-1; 7 bases match TRBD2. V shed 5 bases and J 5 bases; nucleotides not matched to a gene: 9. There are 14 residues in the CDR3. CDR1 and CDR2 (germline): DFQATT, SNEGSKA (reference sequence). CDR3 region: CSALTSHIHNEQFF. CDR3 sequence (DNA): TGCAGTGCTCTGACTAGCCATATCCACAATGAGCAGTTCTTC.

J is TRBJ1-2 and V is TRBV9, with 7 bases fitting TRBD1. Unmatched junction bases numbered 5, after V lost 3 bases and J lost 6 bases. The CDR3 sequence is 13 residues long. Germline V gives CDR1 SGDLS, CDR2 YYNGEE. CDR3 DNA sequence: TGTGCCAGCAGCGGACAGGGTTTCCATGGCTACACCTTC. It codes for CASSGQGFHGYTF.

CDR3: CASRAGTISNQPQHF. In DNA, the CDR3 is TGTGCCAGTAGGGCCGGGACCATTAGCAATCAGCCCCAGCATTTT. The rearrangement links TRBV19 to TRBJ1-5, with D possibly matching TRBD1 (5 bases). This CDR3 is 15 amino acids long. Germline V gene data show CDR1 as LNHDA and CDR2 as SQIVND (reference sequence). The V end lost 6 bases, the J end lost 0 bases, and 12 bases lay between the germline ends.

The chain uses TRBV11-2 and TRBJ1-6; D is undetermined. This CDR3 has 15 residues. The germline V and J ends were trimmed by 2 bases and 4 bases, with 9 bases remaining between them. Germline V lookup: CDR1 SGHAT, CDR2 FQNNGV. The CDR3 DNA reads as TGTGCCAGCAGCTTACCGCTGAATTATAATTCACCCCTCCACTTT. Translated, it gives CASSLPLNYNSPLHF.

The genes are TRBV18 and TRBJ2-5; D remains unclear. V gave up 2 bases and J gave up 4 bases, with 5 bases separating them. Germline V gene data show CDR1 as KGHSH and CDR2 as LQKENI. The CDR3 runs 12 residues. The CDR3 sequence: CASSPGIETQYF. In nucleotides, the CDR3 is TGTGCCAGCTCACCAGGGATAGAGACCCAGTACTTC.

This chain joins TRBV27 and TRBJ2-3; D remains ambiguous. The germline V gene encodes CDR1 MNHEY and CDR2 SMNVEV (reference sequence). V gave up 3 bases and J gave up 9 bases, with 10 bases separating them. The CDR3 loop spans 12 amino acids. The chain's CDR3 is CASSFTEGTQYF. Written as DNA, the CDR3 is TGTGCCAGCAGTTTTACAGAAGGCACGCAGTATTTT.

Remarks on this clonotype: Just one base apart from a much larger clone, this may be a read error. J is TRBJ2-1 and V is TRBV20-1; 7 bases line up with TRBD2. The CDR3 covers 17 residues. Per the germline V gene, CDR1 is DFQATT and CDR2 is SNEGSKA (reference sequence). The CDR3 nucleotides read TGCTGTGCTAGCCGGTGGAGGGAGGGCTCTCTTACGGGTGAGCAGTTCTTC. The encoded protein is CCASRWREGSLTGEQFF.

This chain links TRBV4-3 with TRBJ2-1; TRBD2 matches 12 bases. The CDR3 runs 15 residues. J gave up 9 bases and V 4 bases, and 7 bases lay outside the gene matches. The germline CDR1 and CDR2 sequences are LGHNA and YSLEER. The CDR3 is CASSPWTSGTVEQFF. The CDR3 region has the DNA TGCGCCAGCAGCCCTTGGACTAGCGGGACTGTTGAGCAGTTCTTC.

This clonotype was recorded a few times. CDR3 in DNA: TGTGCCAGCATGTCCGACCCTTCGGGCGATGAGCAGTTCTTC. Protein sequence: CASMSDPSGDEQFF. V gene TRBV6-2 or TRBV6-3 combines with J gene TRBJ2-1; D gene ambiguous. V was cut by 7 bases and J by 8 bases, with 18 bases left in between. CDR1 is MNHEY and CDR2 is SVGEGT in the germline V gene. CDR3 length: 14 amino acids.

The chain joins TRBV7-9 to TRBJ1-1; 7 bases are a match to TRBD1. The germline V gene has CDR1 SEHNR and CDR2 FQNEAQ (reference sequence). This CDR3 spans 17 amino acids. V shed 2 bases, J shed 2 bases, and the junction held 11 bases outside the gene matches. CDR3: CASSLRLGGGGNTEAFF. The CDR3 DNA is TGTGCCAGCAGCTTACGACTCGGAGGGGGCGGAAACACTGAAGCTTTCTTT.

The CDR3 DNA reads TGTGCCAGCAGATCCCGTGACAGGGACCGCGGAGAGACCCAGTACTTC. It specifies CASRSRDRDRGETQYF. The chain recombines TRBV7-9 with TRBJ2-5; TRBD1 matches at 7 bases. V was pared by 6 bases and J by 4 bases, with 14 bases of the junction left unmatched. This CDR3 is built from 16 residues. Germline CDR1 is SEHNR and CDR2 is FQNEAQ (reference sequence).

There are many counts of this clonotype. The rearrangement joins TRBV7-8 to TRBJ2-7, with a possible D match to TRBD1 (5 bases). CDR1 and CDR2 (germline): SGHVS, FQNEAQ. The CDR3 sequence is 14 residues long. Trimming cost V 2 bases and J 0 bases, with 8 bases left between them. CDR3 sequence reads: CASSLSGFSYEQYF. The CDR3 DNA follows: TGTGCCAGCAGCTTATCAGGGTTCTCCTACGAGCAGTACTTC.

This clonotype was detected ten times or more. This chain joins TRBV5-5 and TRBJ1-1, with D unresolved. The V end lost 0 bases, the J end lost 4 bases, and 10 bases lay between the germline ends. Germline V gene lookup returns CDR1 SGHKS and CDR2 YYEKEE (reference sequence). The CDR3 loop spans 14 amino acids. CDR3 coding DNA: TGTGCCAGCAGCTTGGAGGGCCTGGGCACTGAAGCTTTCTTT. It yields the protein CASSLEGLGTEAFF.

This clonotype has ten or more counts. The chain combines TRBV27 with TRBJ2-3; D perhaps matches TRBD2 (6 bases). Germline V gene lookup returns CDR1 MNHEY and CDR2 SMNVEV (reference sequence). The V end lost 7 bases, the J end lost 4 bases, and 18 bases lay between the germline ends. This CDR3 comprises 15 residues. Here the CDR3 reads CASIWRAGTPDTQYF. The DNA of the CDR3 is TGTGCCAGCATTTGGAGGGCGGGGACGCCAGATACGCAGTATTTT.

This clonotype was observed at least ten times. The chain links TRBV12-3 or TRBV12-4 to TRBJ2-1, with TRBD2 as a possible D gene (6 bases). This CDR3 contains 15 residues. V gave up 3 bases and J gave up 8 bases, with 17 bases separating them. The CDR3 sequence: CASSFLVGGGDEQFF. The CDR3 DNA reads as TGTGCCAGCAGTTTTTTGGTGGGAGGAGGGGATGAGCAGTTCTTC.

This clonotype has a count of ten or more. Written as DNA, the CDR3 is TGTGCCACTCACAGGGAACGGAACACTGAAGCTTTCTTT. Translation: CATHRERNTEAFF. The chain combines TRBV10-3 with TRBJ1-1; a possible D gene is TRBD1 (6 bases). The CDR3 is made up of 13 amino acids. CDR1 is ENHRY and CDR2 is SYGVKD in the germline V gene. Trimming removed 10 bases at V and 1 base at J, with 13 bases between.

This clonotype was picked up a small number of times. The junction departs from the called germline gene at one end, perhaps through a read error. This rearrangement joins TRBV6-2 or TRBV6-3 to TRBJ2-1; the match to TRBD1 covers 7 bases. The CDR3 consists of 12 residues. Per germline, CDR1 MNHEY and CDR2 SVGEGT. As DNA, the CDR3 is TGTGCCAGCAGTTTGGGGACAGCCGGCTATCTCTTC. It yields the protein CASSLGTAGYLF.

The chain recombines TRBV6-6 with TRBJ2-1, with unresolved D. Germline CDR1 reads MNHNY; CDR2 reads SVGAGI (reference sequence). The CDR3 has 13 amino acids. Trimming shortened V by 2 bases and J by 7 bases, and 9 bases separated the two germline ends. This CDR3 reads CASSYTGTNEQFF. DNA for the CDR3: TGTGCCAGCAGTTACACTGGTACAAATGAGCAGTTCTTC.

This clonotype was seen a handful of times. V usage is TRBV7-2 and J usage is TRBJ1-2; TRBD1 matches at 8 bases. The CDR3 spans 15 residues. CDR1 SGHTA and CDR2 FQGNSA come from the germline V gene. V was pared by 4 bases and J by 4 bases, with 8 bases of the junction left unmatched. CDR3 sequence: CASSSTGGVGYGYTF. As DNA, the CDR3 is TGTGCCAGCAGCTCCACAGGGGGGGTGGGCTATGGCTACACCTTC.

The rearrangement joins TRBV27 to TRBJ1-1; D is uncertain. The CDR3 loop spans 17 amino acids. Trimming stripped 8 bases from V and 0 bases from J, with 22 bases between. The germline gives CDR1 MNHEY, CDR2 SMNVEV (reference sequence). CDR3 region: CASLPMGAPSMNTEAFF. For the CDR3, the DNA is TGTGCCAGCCTTCCCATGGGTGCGCCCAGTATGAACACTGAAGCTTTCTTT.

This clonotype turned up a few times. The chain combines TRBV7-9 with TRBJ2-5; D remains ambiguous. The CDR3 covers 10 residues. Trimming pared 5 bases from V and 6 bases from J, leaving 4 bases between. Germline V gives CDR1 SEHNR, CDR2 FQNEAQ (reference sequence). The CDR3 DNA is TGTGCCAGCAGCGCTCAGACCCAGTACTTC. Its protein product is CASSAQTQYF. Looking up the rest from reference TRBV7-9 and TRBJ2-5 gives the full variable domain: DTGVSQNPRHKITKRGQNVTFRCDPISEHNRLYWYRQTLGQGPEFLTYFQNEAQLEKSRLLSDRFSAERPKGSFSTLEIQRTEQGDSAMYLCASSAQTQYFGPGTRLLVL.

CDR3: CSARQLAGLYNEQFF. Here the CDR3 DNA reads TGCAGTGCTAGGCAACTAGCGGGATTATACAATGAGCAGTTCTTC. The chain has TRBV20-1 and TRBJ2-1; 10 bases agree with TRBD2. The V gene's germline CDR1 is DFQATT and CDR2 SNEGSKA (reference sequence). This CDR3 is 15 amino acids long. J lost 4 bases, V lost 3 bases, and 6 bases had no gene match.

V gene TRBV11-2 combines with J gene TRBJ1-3, with D unresolved. Trimming pared 2 bases from V and 0 bases from J, leaving 11 bases between. CDR3 length: 16 residues. The germline gives CDR1 SGHAT, CDR2 FQNNGV. The CDR3 region has the DNA TGTGCCAGCAGCTTAATGGAGGGTTCCTCTGGAAACACCATATATTTT. Its translation is CASSLMEGSSGNTIYF.

There are a few counts of this clonotype. The V and J genes are TRBV9 and TRBJ2-3; 7 nucleotides agree with TRBD2. The CDR3 is made up of 18 amino acids. V shed 0 bases and J 0 bases; nucleotides not matched to a gene: 10. CDR1 is SGDLS, CDR2 YYNGEE, per germline. CDR3 region: CASSVALSGGASTDTQYF. The CDR3, as DNA: TGTGCCAGCAGCGTAGCATTGTCGGGAGGCGCTAGCACAGATACGCAGTATTTT. The whole variable domain, remainder taken from reference TRBV9 and TRBJ2-3, is DSGVTQTPKHLITATGQRVTLRCSPRSGDLSVYWYQQSLDQGLQFLIQYYNGEERAKGNILERFSAQQFPDLHSELNLSSLELGDSALYFCASSVALSGGASTDTQYFGPGTRLTVL.

This clonotype was seen only once. The genes are TRBV7-2 and TRBJ2-1; D not resolved. Trimming cost V 6 bases and J 6 bases, with 3 bases left between them. Germline values: CDR1 SGHTA, CDR2 FQGNSA. The CDR3 covers 10 residues. The CDR3 DNA is TGTGCCAGCAGGCTCAATGAGCAGTTCTTC. It encodes CASRLNEQFF.

The chain links TRBV25-1 to TRBJ2-4, with D tentatively TRBD2 (6 bases). This CDR3 contains 15 residues. The germline V and J ends were trimmed by 1 base and 4 bases, with 11 bases remaining between them. Germline CDR1 is MGHDK and CDR2 is SYGVNS. In nucleotides, the CDR3 is TGTGCCAGCAGTGAATGGGGTAGCGGTAAAAACATTCAGTACTTC. Translated: CASSEWGSGKNIQYF.

This clonotype was seen only once. The chain carries TRBV5-4 and TRBJ2-7; 7 positions agree with TRBD2. This CDR3 comprises 12 residues. Germline V gene data show CDR1 as SGHNT and CDR2 as YYREEE (reference sequence). V shed 4 bases, J shed 9 bases, and the junction held 7 bases outside the gene matches. The CDR3 here is CASSTAPGGQYF. CDR3 sequence (DNA): TGTGCCAGCAGCACGGCCCCGGGGGGGCAGTACTTC.

This clonotype has a handful of counts. V gene TRBV7-2 combines with J gene TRBJ2-3; 9 bases fit TRBD2. This CDR3 region has 15 residues. Trimming took 3 bases from V and 4 from J; bases not matched to a gene: 5. Germline loops: CDR1 SGHTA, CDR2 FQGNSA. The CDR3 DNA reads as TGTGCCAGCAGCTTGGTCGCGGGGGGGCCAGATACGCAGTATTTT. Translation gives CASSLVAGGPDTQYF. Complete variable domain (other parts from reference TRBV7-2 and TRBJ2-3): GAGVSQSPSNKVTEKGKDVELRCDPISGHTALYWYRQSLGQGLEFLIYFQGNSAPDKSGLPSDRFSAERTGGSVSTLTIQRTQQEDSAVYLCASSLVAGGPDTQYFGPGTRLTVL.

This clonotype was observed many times. The chain combines TRBV11-2 with TRBJ2-6, with 9 bases matching TRBD1. Germline-derived CDR1 and CDR2 are SGHAT and FQNNGV. The V gene end was trimmed by 0 bases and the J gene end by 0 bases; junction bases not matched to a gene: 9. CDR3 length equals 20 residues. CDR3 in DNA: TGTGCCAGCAGCTTAGATTGGTGGGGACAGGGAAACTCTGGGGCCAACGTCCTGACTTTC. Its translation: CASSLDWWGQGNSGANVLTF.